Shown below are 21 T cell receptor beta chains from a single sample sequenced in a study of blood T cells in healthy people across ages. A second PCR of roughly 7 to 11 cycles used a sample-barcoded 5' primer and a J-beta primer mix. MiXCR was run by TCRdb on the 5' RACE reads, yielding one entry per CDR3 protein. The sample includes approximately 350,000 distinct CDR3 sequences, 45% to 60% of them seen just once. Sequenced material: blood. These receptor sequences come from a man in his 60s in good health.

This chain connects TRBV4-2 to TRBJ1-5; D possibly corresponds to TRBD1 (6 bases). The V and J ends lost 3 bases and 7 bases respectively, with 10 bases between them. The CDR3 is made up of 13 amino acids. CDR1 and CDR2 (germline): LGHNA, YNFKEQ. The CDR3 loop reads CASSQRGEQPQHF. Written as DNA, the CDR3 is TGTGCCAGCAGCCAGAGGGGGGAACAGCCCCAGCATTTT.

This sequence joins TRBV14 and TRBJ2-5; D possibly matches TRBD1 or TRBD2 (6 bases each). The germline V gene has CDR1 SGHDN and CDR2 FVKESK. The CDR3 runs 15 residues. V was shortened by 3 bases and J by 4 bases, with 15 bases between the two germline ends. CDR3 in amino acids: CASSHPEGGRETQYF. The CDR3 region has the DNA TGTGCCAGCAGCCACCCGGAGGGGGGTCGAGAGACCCAGTACTTC.

The J gene is TRBJ2-7, the V gene TRBV6-2 or TRBV6-3; TRBD2 is a possible D gene (6 bases). There are 14 residues in the CDR3. CDR1 is MNHEY and CDR2 is SVGEGT in the germline V gene. With 9 bases removed from V and 2 bases from J, the gap between germline ends came to 17 bases. The CDR3 spells CASTNGGAPYEQYF. The CDR3 DNA reads TGTGCCAGTACCAACGGGGGAGCTCCCTACGAGCAGTACTTC.

The sample holds many counts of this clonotype. The chain has TRBV25-1 and TRBJ1-2; TRBD1 might be the D (6 bases). Per germline, CDR1 MGHDK and CDR2 SYGVNS. V was clipped by 1 base and J by 4 bases, with 7 bases between them. The CDR3 spans 13 residues. The chain's CDR3 is CASSELTGYGYTF. CDR3 sequence (DNA): TGTGCCAGCAGTGAATTGACAGGCTATGGCTACACCTTC.

The gene calls are TRBV7-2 and TRBJ2-7; D perhaps matches TRBD2 (6 bases). From germline, CDR1 is SGHTA and CDR2 FQGNSA. The CDR3 runs to 14 residues. Deletions cut 3 bases from V and 3 bases from J, with 12 bases between. CDR3 sequence reads: CASSFAGTNYEQYF. For the CDR3, the DNA is TGTGCCAGCAGCTTCGCGGGGACCAACTACGAGCAGTACTTC. Filled out from reference TRBV7-2 and TRBJ2-7, the complete variable domain reads GAGVSQSPSNKVTEKGKDVELRCDPISGHTALYWYRQSLGQGLEFLIYFQGNSAPDKSGLPSDRFSAERTGGSVSTLTIQRTQQEDSAVYLCASSFAGTNYEQYFGPGTRLTVT.

This clonotype was seen only once. The chain couples TRBV3-1 to TRBJ2-3; 10 bases line up with TRBD2. The V and J ends lost 1 base and 5 bases, in that order; junction bases with no gene match: 3. Looked up from germline, CDR1 is LGHDT and CDR2 is YNNKEL (reference sequence). The CDR3 contains 15 residues. CDR3 in amino acids: CASSQVAGGIDTQYF. Here the CDR3 DNA reads TGTGCCAGCAGCCAAGTAGCGGGGGGTATAGATACGCAGTATTTT.

About this clonotype itself: Compared with germline, one end of the junction differs, possibly owing to a read error. The chain has TRBV20-1 and TRBJ1-2; possibly TRBD1 for D (6 bases). The CDR3 is 16 residues long. Germline CDR1 and CDR2: DFQATT and SNEGSKA (reference sequence). This CDR3 is CSARGGKGGTNYGHTF. For the CDR3, the DNA is TGCAGTGCCAGAGGGGGGAAAGGTGGTACTAACTATGGCCACACCTTC.

The V gene is TRBV2, the J gene TRBJ1-2; a weak D match, TRBD1 (6 bases). The CDR3 is 13 residues long. Germline CDR1 and CDR2: SNHLY and FYNNEI. V lost 7 bases to trimming and J lost 6 bases, with 15 bases between them. The CDR3 sequence is CASKGGAGDGYTF. The DNA of the CDR3 is TGTGCCAGCAAGGGGGGCGCTGGGGATGGCTACACCTTC.

Here the CDR3 DNA reads TGTGCCAGCAGTTCACAGGGATATACGCAGTATTTT. Translation: CASSSQGYTQYF. V usage is TRBV28 and J usage is TRBJ2-3; a possible D gene is TRBD1 (6 bases). Trimming cost V 4 bases and J 7 bases, with 9 bases left between them. The CDR3 is 12 residues long. Germline CDR1 reads MDHEN; CDR2 reads SYDVKM.

This chain links TRBV7-9 with TRBJ2-5; 12 bases match TRBD1. This CDR3 contains 18 residues. The germline V gene has CDR1 SEHNR and CDR2 FQNEAQ (reference sequence). V shed 6 bases and J 11 bases; nucleotides not matched to a gene: 22. The CDR3 sequence is CASSSPTPRDRGQNEQYF. For the CDR3, the DNA is TGTGCCAGCAGTTCCCCCACACCCCGGGACAGGGGGCAAAATGAGCAGTACTTC.

V is TRBV7-2 and J is TRBJ2-5; 7 nucleotides agree with TRBD1. The J call is in doubt because the DNA end fits TRBJ2-7 better. Germline V gene lookup returns CDR1 SGHTA and CDR2 FQGNSA. The CDR3 spans 12 residues. CDR3 in DNA: TGTGCCAGCAGGCAGACAGGGCGCGAGCAGTACTTC. This sequence encodes CASRQTGREQYF.

This clonotype has more than one count but fewer than ten. The chain uses TRBV6-2 or TRBV6-3 and TRBJ2-7, with D perhaps TRBD2 (5 bases). Germline loops: CDR1 MNHEY, CDR2 SVGEGT. This CDR3 spans 13 amino acids. V shed 8 bases and J shed 6 bases, with 17 bases lying between them. CDR3 in amino acids: CASSAVPRGEQYF. The DNA of the CDR3 is TGTGCCAGCTCCGCTGTTCCCCGGGGCGAGCAGTACTTC.

This clonotype came up a few times. The chain links TRBV29-1 to TRBJ2-3, with D perhaps TRBD1 (6 bases). The V end was cut by 7 bases, the J end by 10 bases, with 12 bases between. This CDR3 contains 10 residues. Germline-derived CDR1 and CDR2 are SQVTM and ANQGSEA. The CDR3 DNA follows: TGCAGCGATGACAGGAGAGCGCAGTATTTT. Its translation: CSDDRRAQYF.

V is TRBV4-2 and J is TRBJ2-3; D ambiguous. Germline values: CDR1 LGHNA, CDR2 YNFKEQ. The CDR3 loop spans 13 amino acids. Trimming stripped 3 bases from V and 6 bases from J, with 10 bases between. This CDR3 is CASSQGQRDTQYF. CDR3 DNA sequence: TGTGCCAGCAGCCAGGGCCAGAGGGATACGCAGTATTTT.

This clonotype was seen only a few times. This chain connects TRBV10-2 to TRBJ2-3, with 11 bases aligning to TRBD2. V was pared by 6 bases and J by 5 bases, with 4 bases of the junction left unmatched. Germline CDR1 and CDR2: WSHSY and SAAADI. The CDR3 is 14 amino acids. Here the CDR3 reads CASRLAGDQDTQYF. The CDR3 coding sequence is TGCGCCAGCAGACTAGCGGGAGATCAAGATACGCAGTATTTT.

The chain combines TRBV18 with TRBJ1-2, with a tentative D call TRBD1 (6 bases). The CDR3 totals 15 residues. In germline, CDR1 is KGHSH, CDR2 LQKENI. The V end lost 3 bases, the J end lost 1 base, and 12 bases lay between the germline ends. CDR3 in amino acids: CASSPGQLVNYGYTF. CDR3 nucleotide sequence: TGTGCCAGCTCACCCGGACAGCTTGTTAACTATGGCTACACCTTC.

The genes are TRBV6-5 and TRBJ2-2; D may match TRBD1 or TRBD2 (5 bases each). Germline V gene sequence: CDR1 MNHEY, CDR2 SVGAGI. Deletions cut 7 bases from V and 0 bases from J, with 12 bases between. The CDR3 contains 15 residues. The CDR3 nucleotides read TGTGCCAGCACCGAGGGGACCTCGAACACCGGGGAGCTGTTTTTT. Its translation is CASTEGTSNTGELFF.

This chain links TRBV2 with TRBJ2-1, with a weak D call TRBD2 (5 bases). The V end was cut by 6 bases, the J end by 12 bases, with 15 bases between. This CDR3 contains 12 residues. CDR1 and CDR2 from the germline V gene are SNHLY and FYNNEI. The DNA for the CDR3 is TGTGCCAGCAGAGGAGGTGGTGACGGGCAGTTCTTC. This gives the protein CASRGGGDGQFF.

This clonotype was counted between two and nine times. The V and J genes are TRBV4-2 and TRBJ1-5; tentative D call: TRBD1 (6 bases). The CDR3 runs 13 residues. Germline V gene sequence: CDR1 LGHNA, CDR2 YNFKEQ. V was clipped by 2 bases and J by 8 bases, with 10 bases between them. CDR3 sequence (DNA): TGTGCCAGCAGCCAAAGCGAGGGGGAGCCCCAGCATTTT. It translates to CASSQSEGEPQHF.

This clonotype was counted only a few times. This chain uses TRBV10-3 with TRBJ2-7; D unresolved. The V gene lost 3 bases and the J gene lost 1 base, with 10 bases spanning the gap. Germline values: CDR1 ENHRY, CDR2 SYGVKD. CDR3 length: 14 residues. CDR3 protein: CAISDSSPSYEQYF. DNA for the CDR3: TGTGCCATCAGTGACTCCTCACCATCCTACGAGCAGTACTTC.

This clonotype was counted at least ten times. The chain links TRBV4-2 to TRBJ2-3, with 9 bases aligning to TRBD2. Germline CDR1 is LGHNA and CDR2 is YNFKEQ. CDR3 size: 17 residues. Trimming removed 0 bases from V and 2 bases from J; junction bases left unmatched: 6. CDR3 sequence reads: CASSQEVAGGYTDTQYF. CDR3 coding DNA: TGTGCCAGCAGCCAAGAGGTTGCGGGAGGGTACACAGATACGCAGTATTTT.